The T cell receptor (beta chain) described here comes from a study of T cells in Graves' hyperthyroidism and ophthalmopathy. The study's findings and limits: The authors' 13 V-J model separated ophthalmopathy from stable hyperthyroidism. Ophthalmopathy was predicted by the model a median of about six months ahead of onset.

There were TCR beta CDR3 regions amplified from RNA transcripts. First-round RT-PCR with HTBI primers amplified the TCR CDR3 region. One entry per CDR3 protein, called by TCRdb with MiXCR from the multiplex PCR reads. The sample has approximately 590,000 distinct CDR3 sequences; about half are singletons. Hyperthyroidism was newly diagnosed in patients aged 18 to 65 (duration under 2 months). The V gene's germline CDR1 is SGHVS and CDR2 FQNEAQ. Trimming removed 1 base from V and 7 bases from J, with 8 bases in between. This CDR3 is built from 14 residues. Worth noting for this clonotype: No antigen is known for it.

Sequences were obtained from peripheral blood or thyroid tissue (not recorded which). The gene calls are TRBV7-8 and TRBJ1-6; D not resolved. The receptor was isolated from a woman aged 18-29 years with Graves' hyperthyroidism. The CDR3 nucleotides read TGTGCCAGCAGCTTAGTCGGGCCAAATTCACCCCTCCACTTT. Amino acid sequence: CASSLVGPNSPLHF.